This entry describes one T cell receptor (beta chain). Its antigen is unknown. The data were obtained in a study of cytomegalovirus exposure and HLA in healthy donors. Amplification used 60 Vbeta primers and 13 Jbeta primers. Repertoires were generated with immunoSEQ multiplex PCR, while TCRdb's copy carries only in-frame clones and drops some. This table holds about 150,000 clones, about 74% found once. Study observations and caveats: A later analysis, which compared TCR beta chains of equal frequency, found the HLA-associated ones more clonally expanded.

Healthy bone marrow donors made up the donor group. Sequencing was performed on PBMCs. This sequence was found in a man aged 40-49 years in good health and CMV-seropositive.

CDR3 loop: CASSLLDREAFF. The CDR3 bases are TGTGCCAGCAGCCTATTGGACAGGGAGGCTTTCTTT. The chain recombines TRBV7-3 with TRBJ1-1, with 8 bases matching TRBD1. With V trimmed by 5 bases and J by 11 bases, 7 bases remained unmatched. CDR1 is SGHTA and CDR2 is FQGTGA in the germline V gene. This CDR3 has 12 residues.